This T cell receptor (beta chain) was identified during a study of CD8 T cells in Susac syndrome. Study conclusions and caveats: The study recognized that its TCR sequencing and HLA analysis covered a relatively small number of individuals.

CD8+ and CD4+ blood T cells underwent TCR beta sequencing. Negative isolation yielded CD8+ and CD4+ T cells; FACS enriched TEMRA cells. About this clonotype itself: Antigen: not known.

With 3 bases removed from V and 7 bases from J, the gap between germline ends came to 10 bases. CDR1 is KGHSH and CDR2 is LQKENI in the germline V gene. The CDR3 is 13 residues long. The RNA input was roughly 0.5 to 1 ug, and it was reverse transcribed with random hexamers. Multiplex PCR with immunoSEQ amplified the TCR beta CDR3 across 54 Vbeta and 13 Jbeta. Each CDR3 protein gets one entry after TCRdb re-called the immunoSEQ multiplex PCR reads with MiXCR. The table has some 200,000 distinct CDR3 sequences, about 96% seen once. Sequencing was carried out using CD4+ T cells from PBMCs. V and J are TRBV18 and TRBJ2-1, with D maybe TRBD1 (5 bases). This clonotype was sampled from a human donor with multiple sclerosis. The DNA of the CDR3 is TGTGCCAGCTCACCCAGGACACCAAATGAGCAGTTCTTC. This translates into CASSPRTPNEQFF.